One sample yielded the 21 T cell receptor beta chains listed below, sequenced in a study of T-cell reconstitution after alpha-beta-depleted transplantation in children. Unique molecular identifiers tagged the TCRbeta library. TCRdb reanalysed the PCR reads using MiXCR and keeps one entry per CDR3 protein. The table shows about 400,000 distinct CDR3 sequences, with roughly 22% occurring only once. The source was PBMCs from the stem cell graft donor, collected from the stem cell graft. These receptors were obtained from a human donor who donated a stem cell graft to a child with acute myeloid leukemia.

V gene TRBV15 combines with J gene TRBJ1-5; the D gene is possibly TRBD1 (6 bases). Looked up from germline, CDR1 is LNHNV and CDR2 is YYDKDF (reference sequence). The V end lost 8 bases, the J end lost 4 bases, and 15 bases lay between the germline ends. This CDR3 is 14 amino acids long. The CDR3 region has the DNA TGTGCCACCTGGGCGCGGGGGGCTAATCAGCCCCAGCATTTT. Its protein product is CATWARGANQPQHF. The full variable domain, in which reference TRBV15 and TRBJ1-5 provide the parts outside the CDR3, is DAMVIQNPRYQVTQFGKPVTLSCSQTLNHNVMYWYQQKSSQAPKLLFHYYDKDFNNEADTPDNFQSRRPNTSFCFLDIRSPGLGDTAMYLCATWARGANQPQHFGDGTRLSIL.

This chain joins TRBV12-3 or TRBV12-4 and TRBJ2-7; 9 bases match TRBD2. V was pared by 2 bases and J by 7 bases, with 9 bases of the junction left unmatched. The CDR3 sequence is 15 residues long. The CDR3 here is CASSLRVGGRDEQYF. The CDR3 coding sequence is TGTGCCAGCAGTTTACGTGTTGGCGGGAGGGATGAGCAGTACTTC.

This clonotype was seen a handful of times. The chain combines TRBV27 with TRBJ2-7; TRBD1 aligns across 7 bases. Germline V gene sequence: CDR1 MNHEY, CDR2 SMNVEV (reference sequence). V lost 3 bases to trimming and J lost 3 bases; unmatched junction nucleotides: 5. The CDR3 has 14 amino acids. CDR3 region: CASSFKGAYYEQYF. CDR3 DNA: TGTGCCAGCAGTTTTAAGGGGGCATACTACGAGCAGTACTTC.

This clonotype was seen just once. This chain uses TRBV7-7 with TRBJ2-1, with a possible D match to TRBD1 (6 bases). CDR1 SSHAT and CDR2 FNYEAQ come from the germline V gene (reference sequence). Trimming removed 3 bases at V and 5 bases at J, with 8 bases between. This CDR3 region has 13 residues. The DNA for the CDR3 is TGTGCCAGCAGCTTGGACAGTCACAATGAGCAGTTCTTC. Translating gives CASSLDSHNEQFF.

Ten or more counts support this clonotype. The V call is TRBV4-3, the J call TRBJ2-5; 7 bases fit TRBD1. CDR3 length equals 14 residues. Germline loops: CDR1 LGHNA, CDR2 YSLEER. J lost 1 base, V lost 1 base, and 0 bases had no gene match. Here the CDR3 DNA reads TGCGCCAGCAGCCAAGGGACAGGCCAAGAGACCCAGTACTTC. Translating it yields CASSQGTGQETQYF.

This clonotype has more than one count but fewer than ten. The chain uses TRBV7-6 and TRBJ2-7; 9 nucleotides line up with TRBD2. CDR1 is SGHVS and CDR2 is FNYEAQ in the germline V gene. CDR3 length equals 18 residues. Germline trimming cut 5 bases from V and 0 bases from J; bases unmatched to any gene: 14. CDR3 nucleotide sequence: TGTGCCAGCAGCCATATTGGGGGAGAGCGGGAGGCCTCCTACGAGCAGTACTTC. Its translation: CASSHIGGEREASYEQYF.

This clonotype was observed a handful of times. CDR3 amino acids: CASSLYWGQYEQYF. In nucleotides, the CDR3 is TGTGCCAGCAGTTTATATTGGGGGCAGTACGAGCAGTACTTC. This rearrangement joins TRBV27 to TRBJ2-7, with D maybe TRBD1 (6 bases). The CDR3 covers 14 residues. Germline V gene lookup returns CDR1 MNHEY and CDR2 SMNVEV (reference sequence). Trimming stripped 1 base from V and 4 bases from J, with 11 bases between.

This chain connects TRBV7-9 to TRBJ2-3; 7 nucleotides agree with TRBD2. With 2 bases clipped from V and 2 bases from J, the junction kept 7 bases outside the gene matches. CDR3 length equals 16 residues. Germline lookup yields CDR1 SEHNR and CDR2 FQNEAQ (reference sequence). CDR3 loop: CASSLSTSANTDTQYF. The DNA of the CDR3 is TGTGCCAGCAGCTTAAGTACTAGCGCGAACACAGATACGCAGTATTTT. Full variable domain (rest looked up from reference TRBV7-9 and TRBJ2-3): DTGVSQNPRHKITKRGQNVTFRCDPISEHNRLYWYRQTLGQGPEFLTYFQNEAQLEKSRLLSDRFSAERPKGSFSTLEIQRTEQGDSAMYLCASSLSTSANTDTQYFGPGTRLTVL.

The chain has TRBV28 and TRBJ1-1; D gene unclear. The CDR3 is 13 amino acids. Germline CDR1 and CDR2: MDHEN and SYDVKM. V was trimmed by 5 bases and J by 4 bases, leaving 11 bases between them. CDR3 loop: CASSPSEVTEAFF. CDR3 DNA sequence: TGTGCCAGCAGTCCGTCCGAGGTCACTGAAGCTTTCTTT.

The rearrangement uses TRBV4-1 and TRBJ2-7, with D maybe TRBD2 (6 bases). CDR1 is MGHRA, CDR2 YSYEKL, per germline. This CDR3 is built from 13 residues. The V end lost 8 bases, the J end lost 6 bases, and 17 bases lay between the germline ends. In DNA form, the CDR3 reads TGCGCCAGCGACAAGGGGCAGGGAGGCGAGCAGTACTTC. Translated, it gives CASDKGQGGEQYF.

The chain carries TRBV6-5 and TRBJ1-5; TRBD1 is a possible D gene (6 bases). Per the germline V gene, CDR1 is MNHEY and CDR2 is SVGAGI. The V end was cut by 2 bases, the J end by 5 bases, with 10 bases between. This CDR3 has 14 amino acids. The CDR3 loop reads CASSYRQADQPQHF. The DNA of the CDR3 is TGTGCCAGCAGTTACCGACAGGCCGATCAGCCCCAGCATTTT.

This clonotype was detected only once. The chain carries TRBV15 and TRBJ2-7; D perhaps matches TRBD2 (5 bases). Trimming shortened V by 0 bases and J by 4 bases, and 19 bases separated the two germline ends. The CDR3 totals 17 residues. Germline CDR1 LNHNV, CDR2 YYDKDF (reference sequence). CDR3 nucleotides: TGTGCCACCAGCAGAGATAGTGTCCGGGATGGGCCTTACGAGCAGTACTTC. Translated, it gives CATSRDSVRDGPYEQYF.

The sample holds one count of this clonotype. The rearrangement links TRBV4-2 to TRBJ2-5; TRBD2 is a possible D gene (5 bases). The germline V and J ends were trimmed by 4 bases and 1 base, with 13 bases remaining between them. Germline values: CDR1 LGHNA, CDR2 YNFKEQ. The length of the CDR3 is 15 residues. The chain's CDR3 is CASSPNPGLQETQYF. The CDR3, as DNA: TGTGCCAGCAGCCCAAATCCCGGACTCCAAGAGACCCAGTACTTC.

This clonotype was counted only a few times. The V call is TRBV7-2, the J call TRBJ2-7; 8 bases are shared with TRBD2. Per the germline V gene, CDR1 is SGHTA and CDR2 is FQGNSA. The CDR3 extends over 16 amino acids. V trimming: 1 base; J trimming: 5 bases; junction bases outside the gene matches: 10. The CDR3 nucleotides are TGTGCCAGCAGCTTAGTATCCAGCGGGAGTAGCCACGAGCAGTACTTC. This codes for CASSLVSSGSSHEQYF.

This chain links TRBV5-1 with TRBJ2-1; D possibly corresponds to TRBD2 (7 bases). CDR1 is SGHRS and CDR2 is YFSETQ in the germline V gene. V lost 7 bases to trimming and J lost 1 base, with 15 bases between them. There are 15 residues in the CDR3. The CDR3: CASGGGGGSYNEQFF. CDR3 in DNA: TGCGCCAGCGGAGGGGGGGGCGGATCCTACAATGAGCAGTTCTTC.

This clonotype has just a few counts. The V gene is TRBV12-3 or TRBV12-4, the J gene TRBJ2-3; no definite D call. The CDR3 contains 13 residues. Trimming shortened V by 3 bases and J by 7 bases, and 11 bases separated the two germline ends. This chain's CDR3 is CASSLVPLYTQYF. The DNA of the CDR3 is TGTGCCAGCAGTTTGGTCCCCCTTTATACGCAGTATTTT.

This clonotype showed up many times. The chain carries TRBV28 and TRBJ2-1; either TRBD1 or TRBD2 may fit D (5 bases each). The V gene's germline CDR1 is MDHEN and CDR2 SYDVKM. This CDR3 spans 15 amino acids. Trimming took off 2 bases at V and 1 base at J, with 9 bases between the two ends. CDR3 DNA: TGTGCCAGCAGTTTACCCGGGACGTCCTACAATGAGCAGTTCTTC. Protein: CASSLPGTSYNEQFF.

By proportion, this clonotype is medium-sized. This CDR3 reads CSASLAETQYF. The CDR3, as DNA: TGCAGTGCTAGTTTAGCGGAGACCCAGTACTTC. The genes are TRBV20-1 and TRBJ2-5, with TRBD2 as a possible D gene (5 bases). Germline CDR1 reads DFQATT; CDR2 reads SNEGSKA (reference sequence). The CDR3 is 11 residues long. Trimming pared 3 bases from V and 5 bases from J, leaving 7 bases between.

In this sample, this clonotype turned up many times. The CDR3 loop reads CASSYVYPQRTETDTQYF. In DNA, the CDR3 is TGTGCCAGCAGTTACGTTTATCCCCAGAGGACAGAGACAGATACGCAGTATTTT. The rearrangement links TRBV6-2 or TRBV6-3 to TRBJ2-3; TRBD1 might be the D (6 bases). Germline V gives CDR1 MNHEY, CDR2 SVGEGT. The CDR3 has 18 amino acids. The V gene lost 2 bases and the J gene lost 3 bases, with 21 bases spanning the gap.

This sequence joins TRBV25-1 and TRBJ2-7; the D gene is possibly TRBD1 (6 bases). V was pared by 3 bases and J by 4 bases, with 16 bases between. The CDR3 is 15 amino acids. The germline V gene encodes CDR1 MGHDK and CDR2 SYGVNS. Here the CDR3 reads CASSESTGNPYEQYF. CDR3 sequence (DNA): TGTGCCAGCAGTGAGTCAACAGGGAACCCTTACGAGCAGTACTTC.

Only a few counts were recorded for this clonotype. The chain has TRBV5-1 and TRBJ2-1; D gene ambiguous. This CDR3 is 12 amino acids long. Trimming stripped 0 bases from V and 15 bases from J, with 13 bases between. Germline-derived CDR1 and CDR2 are SGHRS and YFSETQ. CDR3 nucleotides: TGCGCCAGCAGCTTGGATCAGGTTTCGCGGTTCTTC. Its translation: CASSLDQVSRFF.